This T cell receptor beta chain was profiled in a study of T cells in Graves' hyperthyroidism and ophthalmopathy (dated by TCRdb to the late 2010s). Study-level background: Peripheral blood was collected at initial diagnosis, before any treatment. A discovery cohort of roughly 100 patients, approximately 44 with Graves' ophthalmopathy and 57 with stable Graves' hyperthyroidism, was used to find distinguishing TCR V-J signatures. Whether ophthalmopathy could be predicted prospectively was tested in an independent validation cohort made up of roughly 19 hyperthyroidism patients plus 17 patients who later progressed to ophthalmopathy. For training and testing, the 100 patients in the discovery cohort were randomly divided in a 7:3 ratio. The study also compared thyroid tissue and blood T-cell repertoires from 6 or 7 Graves' hyperthyroidism patients. After blood sampling, hyperthyroidism patients were treated with methimazole at a starting dose of 30 mg daily, and ophthalmopathy patients were treated with high-dose intravenous methylprednisolone. The paper describes TCR Vbeta CDR3 sequencing of 135 peripheral blood samples, made up of approximately 40 ophthalmopathy patients, around 78 hyperthyroidism patients and about 17 progressor patients.

TCR beta CDR3 regions were amplified from RNA transcripts. A first-round RT-PCR of the TCR CDR3 used the HTBI primer set with the Qiagen OneStep RT-PCR kit. Libraries were constructed in a second round of multiplex PCR, after which size selection and purification were performed. Sequencing of the libraries was done on an Illumina HiSeq2000 using paired-end 100 bp reads. Regarding the original processing steps: SOAPnuke was used to process the raw data, throwing out any read that contained adapters or uncalled bases, had a mean Phred below 15, or lacked an exact constant-primer or identifier match. COPE v1.2.5 was used to merge the high-quality paired reads, and each unique nucleotide sequence was defined as a clonotype. MiTCR v1.1 was used to align the clonotypes against IMGT TRBV, TRBD and TRBJ reference segments. Analysis was restricted to V-J combinations with a frequency above 0.0001, which covered roughly 99% of repertoires. A TCS score was defined as the ratio of F50 (clonal expansion) to E x V (chaos), with BLOSUM62-based TCRdist applied between CDR3 peptides within each V-J. Welch's t-statistics and random forest reduced approximately 520 V-J features to 13, which were used in a naive Bayes classifier (R e1071). TCRdb reprocessing: public reads trimmed at Q25 with fastp, clones called with MiXCR, in-frame beta chains kept. Rows with a matching CDR3 protein are joined into one entry that keeps the most common DNA and genes. It is TCRdb's table, rather than the study itself, that gives the V and J calls and clone size. The sample table shows roughly 350,000 distinct CDR3 sequences, and about an eighth are seen once. Roughly 35% of the sample is taken by the ten largest.

Beyond this particular receptor, the publication reports: Most expanded thyroid clonotypes (frequency above 0.001) were also found in blood, which suggests that blood repertoires may mirror thyroid immune responses. Sample size was not statistically predetermined, and investigators were not blinded to group allocation. In validation, the model predicted progression to ophthalmopathy with around 71% sensitivity and less than 80% specificity, a median of approximately 6.7 months before onset. A 13 V-J signature model separated ophthalmopathy from stable hyperthyroidism, with approximately 87% sensitivity and roughly 82% specificity in cross-validation and 80%/75% in testing.

This clonotype was recorded at least ten times. It lacks a known antigen. No base quality information exists; no much larger clone differs at one position. Ophthalmopathy patients had moderately to severely active disease, Clinical Activity Score of at least 3, NOSPECS grade of at least 4, and duration under 3 months. Any patient with an uncontrolled infection, another autoimmune disease, pregnancy or lactation was excluded. Clinical symptoms, serum thyroxine and TRAb, thyroid ultrasound, and orbital computed tomography formed the basis for the diagnoses. Ficoll-Paque density gradient centrifugation was used to isolate PBMCs from under 11 ml of fresh peripheral blood. Total RNA was extracted with Trizol reagent, and quality was checked on an Agilent 2100 Bioanalyzer. The sequenced material came from blood. This receptor was obtained from a woman aged 40 to 49 with Graves' ophthalmopathy.

The bases read TGTGCCAGCAGTTGGACAGATGAAGCTTTCTTT. Its protein reads: CASSWTDEAFF. The chain uses TRBV12-3 or TRBV12-4 and TRBJ1-1; the best D guess is TRBD1, with 6 bases matching. The V and J ends are trimmed by 4 bases and 7 bases, leaving 7 bases between them. The CDR3, cysteine through phenylalanine, is 11 amino acids long. Of the read, only the CDR3 DNA is kept; its 33 bases are in frame from base 1.